This T cell receptor beta chain was sequenced during a study of vaccination effects on CD4 cells after COVID-19. Study-wide findings and caveats: The study got few convalescent patients and did not collect any early post-infection timepoints. Both infection-induced and vaccine-induced clones contracted markedly at late post-vaccination timepoints.

Expansion of antigen-specific CD4+ T cells with viral peptide pools was carried out by the ViraFEST assay before sequencing. Researchers isolated CD4+ T cells once approximately eleven days of culture had elapsed. Recipients of the vaccine had no prior SARS-CoV-2 infection and negative nucleocapsid antibodies. Here immunoSEQ multiplex PCR was the method, and the copy in TCRdb shows in-frame clones only, minus some. This table has some 65,000 clones, roughly three quarters appearing once. Regarding this clone: What it binds is not known.

The CDR3 spans 13 residues. Unmatched junction bases numbered 3, after V lost 2 bases and J lost 6 bases. Germline CDR1 is SGHRS and CDR2 is YFSETQ. Material: CD4+ T cells from PBMCs cultured with HCoV-NL63 spike peptides, obtained before COVID-19 vaccination. The clonotype was recovered from a human donor who received a COVID-19 vaccine. The chain recombines TRBV5-1 with TRBJ2-3; 7 bases are a match to TRBD2. The CDR3 is CASSFGGRDTQYF. For the CDR3, the DNA is TGCGCCAGCAGCTTCGGGGGGAGGGATACGCAGTATTTT.